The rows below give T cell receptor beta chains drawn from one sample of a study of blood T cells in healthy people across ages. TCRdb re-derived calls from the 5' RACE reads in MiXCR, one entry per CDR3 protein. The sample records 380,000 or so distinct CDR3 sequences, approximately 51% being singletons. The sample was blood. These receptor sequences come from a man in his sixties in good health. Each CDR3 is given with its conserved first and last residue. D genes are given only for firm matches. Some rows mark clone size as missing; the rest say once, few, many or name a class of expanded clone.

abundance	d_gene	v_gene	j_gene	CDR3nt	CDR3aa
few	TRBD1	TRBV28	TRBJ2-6	TGTGCCAGCCAGGGGGCTGGGGCCAACGTCCTGACTTTC	CASQGAGANVLTF
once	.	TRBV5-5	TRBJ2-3	TGTGCCAGCAGCTTATGGACAGTAAGCACAGATACGCAGTATTTT	CASSLWTVSTDTQYF
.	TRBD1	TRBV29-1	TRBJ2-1	TGCAGCGTTGGGCAGGGGGCCTTCAATGAGCAGTTCTTC	CSVGQGAFNEQFF
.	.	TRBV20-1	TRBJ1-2	TGCAGTGCTAGAGTTCCAGGGCATGGCTACACCTTC	CSARVPGHGYTF
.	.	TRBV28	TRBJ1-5	TGTGCCAGCATCGGAGGGTATAGCAATCAGCCCCAGCATTTT	CASIGGYSNQPQHF
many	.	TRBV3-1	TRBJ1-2	TGTGCCAGCAGCCAAGATGGGGGGGGTTATGGCTACACCTTC	CASSQDGGGYGYTF
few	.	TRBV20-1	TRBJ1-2	TGCAGTGCTAGATCCGGACACGGCTATGGCTACACCTTC	CSARSGHGYGYTF
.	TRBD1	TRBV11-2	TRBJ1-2	TGTGCCAGCAGCCCCGGCAGGGGGCATAGTTTGGGGTATGGCTACACCTTC	CASSPGRGHSLGYGYTF
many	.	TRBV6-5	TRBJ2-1	TGTGCCAGCAGCCCCGCGGCGGAGCAGTTCTTC	CASSPAAEQFF
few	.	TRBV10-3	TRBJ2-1	TGTGCCATCAGTCTGGGCCAGGGTAACGACAATGAGCAGTTCTTC	CAISLGQGNDNEQFF
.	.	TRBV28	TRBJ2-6	TGTGCCAGCAGTTTAGGGGACATCTCTGGGGCCAACGTCCTGACTTTC	CASSLGDISGANVLTF
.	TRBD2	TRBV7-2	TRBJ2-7	TGTGCCAGCAGCCAGAGACTAGCGGGGGGGACCCCCTACGAGCAGTACTTC	CASSQRLAGGTPYEQYF
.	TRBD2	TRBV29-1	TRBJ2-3	TGCAGCGTGGGGGGGTTAGCGGGAGGTCCTGATACGCAGTATTTT	CSVGGLAGGPDTQYF
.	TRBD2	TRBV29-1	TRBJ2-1	TGCAGCACTAATAGCGGGAGCTCCTACAATGAGCAGTTCTTC	CSTNSGSSYNEQFF
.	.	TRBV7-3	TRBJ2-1	TGTGCCAGCAGCTTAACCCTGAGGGATGAGCAGTTCTTC	CASSLTLRDEQFF
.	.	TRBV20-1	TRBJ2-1	TGCAGTGCTAGTCGGGAGATCAATGAGCAGTTCTTC	CSASREINEQFF
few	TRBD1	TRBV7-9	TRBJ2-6	TGTGCCAGCAGCTCAGGACAGGGAGCGTCCGGGGCCAACGTCCTGACTTTC	CASSSGQGASGANVLTF
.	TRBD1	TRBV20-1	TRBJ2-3	TGCAGTGCCCTGTCCCAGGGGGCAAATACGCAGTATTTT	CSALSQGANTQYF
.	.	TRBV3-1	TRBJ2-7	TGTGCCAGCAGCCAAGACAGGGCCTCCTACGAGCAGTACTTC	CASSQDRASYEQYF
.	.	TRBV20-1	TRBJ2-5	TGCAGTCCTAACTTGATCGGGACCCAGTACTTC	CSPNLIGTQYF
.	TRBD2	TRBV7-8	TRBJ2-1	TGTGCCAGCAGCTTAGAAGGCGGGAGATATTACAATGAGCAGTTCTTC	CASSLEGGRYYNEQFF
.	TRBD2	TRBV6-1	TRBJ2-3	TGTGCCAGCAGTGAACTAAGGCGGGGGGGCCGGAACACGCAGTATTTT	CASSELRRGGRNTQYF
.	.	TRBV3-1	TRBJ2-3	TGTGCCAGCAGCCCTTTAAGCCAGGAGAGTGGCCTCCATAGCACAGATACGCAGTATTTT	CASSPLSQESGLHSTDTQYF
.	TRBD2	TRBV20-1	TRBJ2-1	TGCAGTGCTAGTCGGGCTAGCGGCCTCAATGAGCAGTTCTTC	CSASRASGLNEQFF
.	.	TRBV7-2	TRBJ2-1	TGTGCCAGCAGCGTGGGACGGGGGAATGAGCAGTTCTTC	CASSVGRGNEQFF
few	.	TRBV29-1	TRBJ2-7	TGCAGCGTTGAACCTTCAGGGGCCTACGAGCAGTACTTC	CSVEPSGAYEQYF
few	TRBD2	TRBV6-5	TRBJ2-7	TGTGCCAGCAGTTACTCCACTAGCGGGAGTTACGAGCAGTACTTC	CASSYSTSGSYEQYF
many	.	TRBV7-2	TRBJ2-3	TGTGCCAGCAGCTTAGGGGGGGTGAACACGGGTACGCAGTATTTT	CASSLGGVNTGTQYF
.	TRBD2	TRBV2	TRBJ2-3	TGTGCCAGCAGCGGGCGGACTAGCCCAGATACGCAGTATTTT	CASSGRTSPDTQYF
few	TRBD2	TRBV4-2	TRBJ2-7	TGTGCCAGCAGCCACCTAAGCGGGGGAGGCGAGCAGTACTTC	CASSHLSGGGEQYF
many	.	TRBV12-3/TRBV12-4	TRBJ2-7	TGTGCCAGCAGTTTGCGGTCGCCCGGTACCTACGAGCAGTACTTC	CASSLRSPGTYEQYF
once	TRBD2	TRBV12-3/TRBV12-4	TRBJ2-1	TGTGCCAGCGGCCTACTAGCGGGAGATGGCAATGAGCAGTTCTTC	CASGLLAGDGNEQFF
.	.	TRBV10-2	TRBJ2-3	TGCGCCAGCAGTGACCCAAACCAAATCACAGATACGCAGTATTTT	CASSDPNQITDTQYF
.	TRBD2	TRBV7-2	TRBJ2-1	TGTGCCAGCAGCTTATGGGCGGGAGTGGGGAATGAGCAGTTCTTC	CASSLWAGVGNEQFF
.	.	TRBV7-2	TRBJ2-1	TGTGCCAGCAGCTTAGGAAGCGGGTACAATGAGCAGTTCTTC	CASSLGSGYNEQFF
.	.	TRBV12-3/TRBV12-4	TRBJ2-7	TGTGCCAGCAGTCCCCCAAGCTTCAGGGGTGTATCCTACGAGCAGTACTTC	CASSPPSFRGVSYEQYF
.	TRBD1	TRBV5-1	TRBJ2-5	TGCGCCAGCAGCCCCAGACAGGGGGATGGGGAGACCCAGTACTTC	CASSPRQGDGETQYF
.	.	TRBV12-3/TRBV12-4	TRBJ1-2	TGTGCCAGCAGTTCCGGGTCTTTGTATGGCTACACCTTC	CASSSGSLYGYTF
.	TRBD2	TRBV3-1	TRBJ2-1	TGTGCCAGCAGTCCCTGGCGGGAGAACTCCTACAATGAGCAGTTCTTC	CASSPWRENSYNEQFF
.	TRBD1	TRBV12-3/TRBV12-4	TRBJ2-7	TGTGCCAGCACCACCGACAGGGGCTACGAGCAGTACTTC	CASTTDRGYEQYF
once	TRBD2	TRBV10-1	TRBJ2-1	TGCGCCACCTCGGGGGGTCCCTCTTACAATGAGCAGTTCTTC	CATSGGPSYNEQFF
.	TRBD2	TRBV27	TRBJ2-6	TGTGCCAGCAGTCCCCCCGGGGGGTGGGTCTCTGGGGCCAACGTCCTGACTTTC	CASSPPGGWVSGANVLTF
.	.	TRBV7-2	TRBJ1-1	TGTGCCAGCAGCCGGTCGACCGGGACCCATACTGAAGCTTTCTTT	CASSRSTGTHTEAFF
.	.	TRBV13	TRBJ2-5	TGTGCCAGCAGCAGGGATGGGTACCAAGAGACCCAGTACTTC	CASSRDGYQETQYF
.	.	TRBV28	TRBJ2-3	TGTGCCACACGGGACAATTATCCTAGCACAGATACGCAGTATTTT	CATRDNYPSTDTQYF
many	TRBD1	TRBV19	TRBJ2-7	TGTGCCAGTAGCGACGGACAGGGGACAGAGCAGTACTTC	CASSDGQGTEQYF
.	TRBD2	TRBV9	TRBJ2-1	TGTGCCAGCAGCGTAGGGCTAGCGGGAGGTCAATATGAGCAGTTCTTC	CASSVGLAGGQYEQFF
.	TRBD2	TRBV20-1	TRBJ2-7	TGCAGTGCTCCGCCCCCCTTTAGCGGGAGGCCTGGCGGGCAGTCCTTC	CSAPPPFSGRPGGQSF
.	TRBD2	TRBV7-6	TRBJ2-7	TGTGCCAGCAGCCCCCCCGGGCTAGCGGGAGGGAGCTCCTACGAGCAGTACTTC	CASSPPGLAGGSSYEQYF
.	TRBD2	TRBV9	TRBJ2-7	TGTGCCAGCAGCGTAGTAGCGGGAGGGTCGCAGTACTTC	CASSVVAGGSQYF
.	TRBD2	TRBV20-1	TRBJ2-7	TGCAGTGCTGGAGGTAGTAGCGGGATTTACGAGCAGTACTTC	CSAGGSSGIYEQYF
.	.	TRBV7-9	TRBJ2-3	TGTGCCAGCAGCTTAGCAGGGTGGGATACGCAGTATTTT	CASSLAGWDTQYF
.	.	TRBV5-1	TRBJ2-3	TGCGCCAACAGCCTGGGGGGGCTCACAGATACGCAGTATTTT	CANSLGGLTDTQYF
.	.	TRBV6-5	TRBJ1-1	TGTGCCAGCAGTTATTCCGCAAGACGGAACACTGAAGCTTTCTTT	CASSYSARRNTEAFF